The 22 T cell receptor beta chains below were found in one sample sequenced in a study of T cells in localized non-small cell lung cancer. Sequencing was performed with immunoSEQ multiplex PCR; in TCRdb, only in-frame clones are kept and a portion is missing. Of about 40,000 clones in the sample, about 87% are singletons; the top ten hold 3.5%. The source material was peripheral blood, sampled before any cancer treatment. All receptors derive from a man between 18 and 55 years old with stage I lung adenocarcinoma.

The chain uses TRBV4-1 and TRBJ2-1, with TRBD2 matching 11 bases. The CDR3 extends over 18 amino acids. Germline V gives CDR1 MGHRA, CDR2 YSYEKL. Germline trimming cut 4 bases from V and 0 bases from J; bases unmatched to any gene: 8. The CDR3 nucleotides read TGCGCCAGCAGCCTCGGACTAGCGGGCGAAAGCTCCTACAATGAGCAGTTCTTC. Translating gives CASSLGLAGESSYNEQFF.

This chain uses TRBV21-1 with TRBJ2-4. TRBV21-1 is designated a pseudogene. The CDR3 covers 19 residues. The CDR3 sequence: CASIPPIGTGARAKNIQYF. CDR3 in DNA: TGTGCCAGCATCCCTCCAATTGGGACCGGCGCGAGGGCCAAAAACATTCAGTACTTC.

This clone was seen just once. The V gene is TRBV15, the J gene TRBJ1-2, with TRBD1 matching 9 bases. CDR3 length: 16 residues. In germline, CDR1 is LNHNV, CDR2 YYDKDF (reference sequence). The V gene end was trimmed by 0 bases and the J gene end by 2 bases; junction bases not matched to a gene: 4. CDR3 loop: CATSRDTGTGNYGYTF. The CDR3 nucleotides are TGTGCCACCAGCAGAGACACCGGGACAGGGAACTATGGCTACACCTTC.

The gene calls are TRBV2 and TRBJ2-1; 13 bases are shared with TRBD2. The CDR3 has 15 residues. Trimming took 4 bases from V and 9 from J; bases not matched to a gene: 6. Per the germline V gene, CDR1 is SNHLY and CDR2 is FYNNEI. The chain's CDR3 is CASSAGLAGRGEQFF. As DNA, the CDR3 is TGTGCCAGCAGTGCGGGACTAGCGGGGAGAGGTGAGCAGTTCTTC.

This sequence joins TRBV19 and TRBJ1-4; no clear D. V was clipped by 2 bases and J by 8 bases, with 15 bases between them. Germline loops: CDR1 LNHDA, CDR2 SQIVND (reference sequence). The length of the CDR3 is 15 residues. CDR3 protein: CASSIFEGRWEKLFF. In nucleotides, the CDR3 is TGTGCCAGTAGTATATTCGAAGGACGTTGGGAAAAACTGTTTTTT.

J is TRBJ2-4 and V is TRBV4-2, with D uncertain. In germline, CDR1 is LGHNA, CDR2 YNFKEQ. V gave up 0 bases and J gave up 5 bases, with 14 bases separating them. This CDR3 comprises 16 residues. This chain's CDR3 is CASSQDSWREENIQYF. DNA for the CDR3: TGTGCCAGCAGCCAAGATTCGTGGCGCGAGGAAAACATTCAGTACTTC.

The chain joins TRBV5-1 to TRBJ1-6, with D unclear. The V and J ends lost 0 bases and 5 bases respectively, with 9 bases between them. Germline CDR1 reads SGHRS; CDR2 reads YFSETQ. There are 15 residues in the CDR3. The CDR3 spells CASSLGYGNNSPLHF. The DNA for the CDR3 is TGCGCCAGCAGCTTGGGGTACGGAAATAATTCACCCCTCCACTTT.

CDR3 amino acids: CASSSGTGAVTYEQYF. CDR3 bases: TGTGCCAGCAGCTCCGGGACAGGAGCTGTGACCTACGAGCAGTACTTC. V usage is TRBV7-2 and J usage is TRBJ2-7, with 8 bases lining up with TRBD1. Germline V gene sequence: CDR1 SGHTA, CDR2 FQGNSA. This CDR3 region has 16 residues. Losses at the gene ends were 4 bases for V and 2 bases for J; bases not matched to a gene: 10. Together with reference TRBV7-2 and TRBJ2-7, the CDR3 gives the full variable domain: GAGVSQSPSNKVTEKGKDVELRCDPISGHTALYWYRQSLGQGLEFLIYFQGNSAPDKSGLPSDRFSAERTGGSVSTLTIQRTQQEDSAVYLCASSSGTGAVTYEQYFGPGTRLTVT.

V gene TRBV6-4 combines with J gene TRBJ2-1; 11 positions agree with TRBD2. Germline V CDR1 and CDR2: MRHNA, SNTAGT. The CDR3 has 15 residues. V lost 0 bases, J lost 6 bases, and 1 base stayed unmatched. The CDR3 nucleotides read TGTGCCAGCAGTGACTCTAGCGGGGGGGCCAATGAGCAGTTCTTC. Its translation: CASSDSSGGANEQFF.

The chain uses TRBV5-1 and TRBJ1-2, with D perhaps TRBD1 (5 bases). The CDR3 loop spans 15 amino acids. CDR1 and CDR2 from the germline V gene are SGHRS and YFSETQ. V dropped 2 bases and J dropped 11 bases, with 22 bases sitting between them. This CDR3 reads CASSFNAGSIALYTF. The CDR3 nucleotides are TGCGCCAGCAGCTTTAACGCAGGGAGCATAGCTTTGTACACCTTC. Complete variable domain (other parts from reference TRBV5-1 and TRBJ1-2): KAGVTQTPRYLIKTRGQQVTLSCSPISGHRSVSWYQQTPGQGLQFLFEYFSETQRNKGNFPGRFSGRQFSNSRSEMNVSTLELGDSALYLCASSFNAGSIALYTFGSGTRLTVV.

V is TRBV7-8 and J is TRBJ1-2; perhaps TRBD1 as D (6 bases). CDR3 size: 16 residues. Germline V CDR1 and CDR2: SGHVS, FQNEAQ. V was trimmed by 1 base and J by 1 base, leaving 13 bases between them. CDR3 in DNA: TGTGCCAGCAGCTTAGATTCAGGACAGCTTAACTATGGCTACACCTTC. Translation: CASSLDSGQLNYGYTF.

This clone occurred once. The CDR3, as DNA: TGTGCCAGTACCGCGGCCGGGACACTGCGTTATGCTTTCTTT. Protein sequence: CASTAAGTLRYAFF. The V gene is TRBV19, the J gene TRBJ1-1; weak D call: TRBD1 (6 bases). V was shortened by 7 bases and J by 11 bases, with 23 bases between the two germline ends. This CDR3 is built from 14 residues. CDR1 and CDR2 (germline): LNHDA, SQIVND (reference sequence).

This clone was seen only once. The V gene is TRBV7-9, the J gene TRBJ2-7, with 7 bases lining up with TRBD1. Trimming at V came to 5 bases and at J to 6 bases, leaving 7 bases not matched to a gene. Germline loops: CDR1 SEHNR, CDR2 FQNEAQ (reference sequence). The CDR3 is made up of 13 amino acids. The DNA of the CDR3 is TGTGCCAGCAGCAACAGACAGGGCCGCGAGCAGTACTTC. Translation gives CASSNRQGREQYF.

CDR3 coding DNA: TGTGCCAGCTCACCCGGGACCGGGAACACAGATACGCAGTATTTT. It translates to CASSPGTGNTDTQYF. V and J are TRBV18 and TRBJ2-3, with D perhaps TRBD1 or TRBD2 (5 bases each). Germline V gene data show CDR1 as KGHSH and CDR2 as LQKENI. The CDR3 loop spans 15 amino acids. V lost 3 bases and J lost 2, with 12 bases in between.

The table lists this clone with a few counts. This chain connects TRBV30 to TRBJ1-2, with TRBD1 matching over 8 bases. Germline CDR1 reads GTSNPN; CDR2 reads SVGIG (reference sequence). The V and J ends lost 2 bases and 4 bases, in that order; junction bases with no gene match: 21. The CDR3 length is 19 residues. The CDR3: CAWSPLASGFWGQAYGYTF. In DNA form, the CDR3 reads TGTGCCTGGAGTCCCTTGGCTTCTGGCTTCTGGGGACAGGCCTATGGCTACACCTTC.

This chain joins TRBV6-6 and TRBJ1-2; maybe TRBD1 (5 bases). CDR1 MNHNY and CDR2 SVGAGI come from the germline V gene (reference sequence). Trimming cost V 6 bases and J 4 bases, with 12 bases left between them. This CDR3 is built from 13 residues. CDR3 region: CASRRRQLYGYTF. As DNA, the CDR3 is TGTGCCAGCAGACGACGACAGCTCTATGGCTACACCTTC.

This CDR3 is CSAGEYTQYF. The CDR3 bases are TGCAGTGCTGGGGAGTATACGCAGTATTTT. The V gene is TRBV20-1, the J gene TRBJ2-3; possible D gene TRBD2, 5 bases. The V end was cut by 5 bases, the J end by 7 bases, with 7 bases between. CDR1 DFQATT and CDR2 SNEGSKA come from the germline V gene (reference sequence). This CDR3 contains 10 residues.

This clone occurred a few times. The V gene is TRBV27, the J gene TRBJ1-5; no firm D call. The CDR3 has 13 residues. Germline CDR1 is MNHEY and CDR2 is SMNVEV (reference sequence). Trimming removed 6 bases from V and 3 bases from J, with 9 bases in between. CDR3 nucleotides: TGTGCCAGCAGGAAGCAGAACAATCAGCCCCAGCATTTT. Encoded protein: CASRKQNNQPQHF.

This clone was seen once. The chain joins TRBV7-9 to TRBJ1-2; 7 nucleotides match TRBD1. The CDR3 spans 14 residues. Trimming removed 5 bases from V and 8 bases from J; junction bases left unmatched: 11. Germline assignment: CDR1 SEHNR and CDR2 FQNEAQ (reference sequence). The CDR3 DNA follows: TGTGCCAGCAGCCCGGGACAGAGGTCGCAGGGCTACACCTTC. Translated: CASSPGQRSQGYTF.

This clone was detected only a few times. The chain is built from TRBV5-6 and TRBJ1-2; TRBD1 agrees at 8 bases. V was clipped by 4 bases and J by 4 bases; unmatched bases: 6. Germline V gene sequence: CDR1 SGHDT, CDR2 YYEEEE. CDR3 length equals 14 residues. The CDR3 DNA is TGTGCCAGCAGCCTGACGGACAGGGTCTATGGCTACACCTTC. Protein sequence: CASSLTDRVYGYTF.

The gene calls are TRBV5-1 and TRBJ2-7; D tentatively reads TRBD1 or TRBD2 (5 bases each). The CDR3 length is 17 residues. V dropped 2 bases and J dropped 2 bases, with 20 bases sitting between them. Germline V gene lookup returns CDR1 SGHRS and CDR2 YFSETQ. CDR3 in DNA: TGCGCCAGCAGCTTCGAGGGGCCCCTTCCCCCTCCCTACGAGCAGTACTTC. It yields the protein CASSFEGPLPPPYEQYF.

The chain joins TRBV7-9 to TRBJ1-1; D unclear. CDR3 length: 16 amino acids. Deletions cut 3 bases from V and 1 base from J, with 15 bases between. The germline V gene has CDR1 SEHNR and CDR2 FQNEAQ (reference sequence). CDR3 sequence: CASSFLTTWENTEAFF. Written as DNA, the CDR3 is TGTGCCAGCAGCTTCCTGACGACTTGGGAGAACACTGAAGCTTTCTTT.